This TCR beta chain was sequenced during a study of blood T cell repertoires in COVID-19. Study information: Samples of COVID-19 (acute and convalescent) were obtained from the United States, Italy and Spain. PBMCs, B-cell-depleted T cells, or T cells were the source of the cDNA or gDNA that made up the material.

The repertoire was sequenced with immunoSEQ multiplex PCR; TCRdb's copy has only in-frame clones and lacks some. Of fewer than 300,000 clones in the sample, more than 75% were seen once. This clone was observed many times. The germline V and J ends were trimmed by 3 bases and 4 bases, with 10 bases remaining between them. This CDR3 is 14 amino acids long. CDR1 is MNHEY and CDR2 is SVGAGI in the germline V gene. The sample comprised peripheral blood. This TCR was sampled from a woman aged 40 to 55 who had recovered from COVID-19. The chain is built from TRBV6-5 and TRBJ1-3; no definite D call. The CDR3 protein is CASSYTTRGNTIYF. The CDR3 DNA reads TGTGCCAGCAGTTATACCACGCGGGGAAACACCATATATTTT.